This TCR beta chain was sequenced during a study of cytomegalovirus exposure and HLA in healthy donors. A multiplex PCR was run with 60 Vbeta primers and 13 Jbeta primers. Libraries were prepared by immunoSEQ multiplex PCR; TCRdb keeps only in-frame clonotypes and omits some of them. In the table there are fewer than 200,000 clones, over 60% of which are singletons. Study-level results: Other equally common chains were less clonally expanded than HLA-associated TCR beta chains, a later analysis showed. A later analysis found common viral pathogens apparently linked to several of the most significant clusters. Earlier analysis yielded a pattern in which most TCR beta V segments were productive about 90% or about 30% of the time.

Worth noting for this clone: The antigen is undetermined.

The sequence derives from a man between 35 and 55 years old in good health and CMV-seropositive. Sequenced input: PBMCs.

The CDR3, as DNA: TGTGCCAGCAGCCTATGGGGGGGTCAAGAGACCCAGTACTTC. This encodes CASSLWGGQETQYF. The chain combines TRBV5-6 with TRBJ2-5; 7 bases map to TRBD2. This CDR3 is 14 amino acids long. Germline CDR1 reads SGHDT; CDR2 reads YYEEEE. V was clipped by 4 bases and J by 2 bases; unmatched bases: 5.